A single sample gave rise to the 16 T cell receptor beta chains below, sequenced in a study of Graves' ophthalmopathy and Graves' hyperthyroidism. RNA served as the template for amplifying TCR beta CDR3 regions. The first-round RT-PCR employed HTBI primers together with the Qiagen OneStep RT-PCR kit. A multiplex PCR was then performed as the second round. Each CDR3 protein is one row after TCRdb ran MiXCR on the multiplex PCR reads. This table has approximately 380,000 distinct CDR3 sequences, roughly 21% appearing once. Source material: peripheral blood. These receptor sequences come from a woman aged 18 to 35 with stable Graves' hyperthyroidism.

This clonotype has at least ten counts. This rearrangement joins TRBV5-1 to TRBJ2-7, with TRBD2 matching over 14 bases. Trimming cost V 4 bases and J 1 base; bases outside gene matches: 13. The CDR3 spans 19 residues. CDR1 and CDR2 (germline): SGHRS, YFSETQ. This chain's CDR3 is CASSPTSGLAGVGSYEQYF. The CDR3 bases are TGCGCCAGCAGCCCGACGTCGGGACTAGCGGGAGTTGGGTCCTACGAGCAGTACTTC.

Regarding this clonotype: The junction does not match germline at one end; this may be a read error. This chain uses TRBV6-1 with TRBJ2-7; D is uncertain. This CDR3 is 14 amino acids long. Germline values: CDR1 MNHNS, CDR2 SASEGT. The CDR3 here is CASSDRVMGYDQYF. In DNA, the CDR3 is TGTGCCAGCAGCGACCGGGTCATGGGCTACGATCAGTACTTC.

In its sample, this clonotype was seen many times. The chain is built from TRBV20-1 and TRBJ1-5, with TRBD1 identical over 7 bases. The CDR3 loop spans 14 amino acids. CDR1 is DFQATT and CDR2 is SNEGSKA in the germline V gene (reference sequence). Germline trimming cut 6 bases from V and 4 bases from J; bases unmatched to any gene: 9. The DNA for the CDR3 is TGCAGTGCAGATCCGGGACAGAGAAATCAGCCCCAGCATTTT. Residues: CSADPGQRNQPQHF.

This clonotype was detected ten times or more. This chain joins TRBV29-1 and TRBJ1-1, with D uncertain. V lost 1 base and J 4 bases, leaving 10 bases between the germline ends. Per the germline V gene, CDR1 is SQVTM and CDR2 is ANQGSEA. This CDR3 spans 13 amino acids. The CDR3 DNA sequence: TGCAGCGTTGAAGTAAGGGTTGGCACTGAAGCTTTCTTT. Its translation: CSVEVRVGTEAFF.

The sample holds many counts of this clonotype. The rearrangement links TRBV3-1 to TRBJ1-2; the D gene is possibly TRBD1 (5 bases). Germline V gene lookup returns CDR1 LGHDT and CDR2 YNNKEL (reference sequence). The CDR3 runs 14 residues. V was clipped by 1 base and J by 3 bases, with 9 bases between them. CDR3 region: CASSQGRDYYGYTF. The CDR3 nucleotides read TGTGCCAGCAGCCAAGGCAGGGACTACTATGGCTACACCTTC. Based on the CDR3 plus reference TRBV3-1 and TRBJ1-2, the full variable domain is DTAVSQTPKYLVTQMGNDKSIKCEQNLGHDTMYWYKQDSKKFLKIMFSYNNKELIINETVPNRFSPKSPDKAHLNLHINSLELGDSAVYFCASSQGRDYYGYTFGSGTRLTVV.

This clonotype appeared many times. This CDR3 is missing its conserved last phenylalanine or tryptophan, likely due to a read error. The chain combines TRBV12-3 or TRBV12-4 with TRBJ1-1; a possible D gene is TRBD1 (5 bases). Trimming removed 2 bases at V and 4 bases at J, with 14 bases between. The CDR3 is 15 amino acids. The CDR3 sequence is CASSLWTGGFTEAFI. The CDR3 DNA reads TGTGCCAGCAGTTTATGGACGGGGGGTTTCACTGAAGCTTTCATT.

This clonotype has ten or more counts. J is TRBJ2-5 and V is TRBV7-3; D may be TRBD2 (5 bases). This CDR3 is built from 15 residues. Between the trimmed V and J ends, which lost 0 bases and 6 bases, there was a span of 14 bases. CDR1 SGHTA and CDR2 FQGTGA come from the germline V gene. The DNA for the CDR3 is TGTGCCAGCAGCTTAACTGGTGGGAGTAGGAAGACCCAGTACTTC. Translation: CASSLTGGSRKTQYF.

This clonotype was observed many times. V is TRBV28 and J is TRBJ2-7; D not resolved. V was shortened by 5 bases and J by 2 bases, with 10 bases between the two germline ends. The CDR3 consists of 13 residues. From germline, CDR1 is MDHEN and CDR2 SYDVKM. The chain's CDR3 is CASSPNTPYEQYF. As DNA, the CDR3 is TGTGCCAGCAGTCCAAACACACCCTACGAGCAGTACTTC.

This clonotype was seen at least ten times. V gene TRBV6-2 or TRBV6-3 combines with J gene TRBJ2-5; D is possibly TRBD1 or TRBD2 (5 bases each). Trimming took off 11 bases at V and 1 base at J, with 23 bases between the two ends. CDR3 length equals 16 residues. Per germline, CDR1 MNHEY and CDR2 SVGEGT. CDR3 region: CASLRGGTDRQETQYF. In nucleotides, the CDR3 is TGTGCCTCCCTTCGAGGTGGGACGGACCGCCAAGAGACCCAGTACTTC.

The gene calls are TRBV4-3 and TRBJ2-5, with 9 bases matching TRBD1. The CDR3 extends over 15 amino acids. Germline V CDR1 and CDR2: LGHNA, YSLEER. After removal of 4 bases from V and 2 bases from J, the junction contained 5 bases not matched to a gene. The CDR3 sequence: CASSPGDRVQETQYF. The CDR3 coding sequence is TGCGCCAGCAGCCCCGGGGACAGGGTTCAAGAGACCCAGTACTTC.

The chain is built from TRBV12-3 or TRBV12-4 and TRBJ1-5; D gene uncertain. The ends were cut back, 7 bases at V and 4 bases at J, with 14 bases in the middle. The CDR3 contains 14 residues. The CDR3 region has the DNA TGTGCCAGCACTTCCCGACGGAAGAATCAGCCCCAGCATTTT. Its translation: CASTSRRKNQPQHF.

This clonotype was seen repeatedly, ten times or more. CDR3 amino acids: CASSHQAGEVRETQYF. The CDR3 DNA follows: TGCGCCAGCAGCCATCAAGCGGGAGAGGTGAGGGAGACCCAGTACTTC. The chain couples TRBV4-1 to TRBJ2-5; 8 bases match TRBD2. Germline loops: CDR1 MGHRA, CDR2 YSYEKL. This CDR3 has 16 residues. V was pared by 3 bases and J by 5 bases, with 11 bases of the junction left unmatched.

This clonotype was observed a handful of times. The CDR3 sequence is CASSQRGQGNQPQHF. The CDR3 bases are TGTGCCAGCAGCCAACGGGGGCAGGGGAATCAGCCCCAGCATTTT. V usage is TRBV12-3 or TRBV12-4 and J usage is TRBJ1-5, with D tentatively TRBD1 (6 bases). The CDR3 loop spans 15 amino acids. The V and J ends lost 6 bases and 4 bases respectively, with 16 bases between them.

This clonotype was detected a few times. The chain combines TRBV6-2 or TRBV6-3 with TRBJ1-2; D uncertain. Trimming removed 6 bases at V and 3 bases at J, with 11 bases between. The CDR3 has 13 residues. CDR1 and CDR2 from the germline V gene are MNHEY and SVGEGT. The CDR3 spells CASRYNVHYGYTF. DNA of the CDR3: TGTGCCAGCAGATACAACGTGCACTATGGCTACACCTTC.

This clonotype was recorded many times. The chain joins TRBV28 to TRBJ2-7; 10 bases agree with TRBD2. V lost 8 bases, J lost 2 bases, and 6 bases stayed unmatched. Per germline, CDR1 MDHEN and CDR2 SYDVKM. CDR3 length: 14 residues. The CDR3 here is CASETSGSAYEQYF. For the CDR3, the DNA is TGTGCCAGCGAGACTAGCGGGTCCGCCTACGAGCAGTACTTC.

This clonotype came up many times. In DNA form, the CDR3 reads TGCAGTGCTAGACAACCGGGACTAAGGAGTCACGAGCAGTACTTC. This translates into CSARQPGLRSHEQYF. The rearrangement joins TRBV20-1 to TRBJ2-7, with 7 bases matching TRBD2. The length of the CDR3 is 15 residues. The V and J ends lost 2 bases and 5 bases, in that order; junction bases with no gene match: 12. Per the germline V gene, CDR1 is DFQATT and CDR2 is SNEGSKA (reference sequence).